Below, 9 T cell receptor beta chains from the same sample are listed, as sequenced in a study of control samples from healthy donors and cancer patients. The table came from immunoSEQ multiplex PCR; TCRdb's copy has only in-frame clones and leaves some out. Here the sample spans more than 20,000 clones, approximately 90% being singletons. What was sequenced was PBMCs. These receptors all stem from a man between 45 and 60 years old with lung cancer.

In its sample, this clone was seen a few times. The chain joins TRBV5-4 to TRBJ2-7; D possibly corresponds to TRBD1 (6 bases). V was cut by 4 bases and J by 3 bases, with 14 bases left in between. The germline V gene encodes CDR1 SGHNT and CDR2 YYREEE (reference sequence). The CDR3 covers 14 residues. The CDR3 region is CASSQGTSLYEQYF. The CDR3 nucleotides read TGTGCCAGCAGCCAGGGGACCTCTCTCTACGAGCAGTACTTC.

V usage is TRBV5-6 and J usage is TRBJ1-1; 9 bases fit TRBD1. The ends lost 5 bases at V and 3 bases at J; junction bases unmatched: 14. CDR1 and CDR2 from the germline V gene are SGHDT and YYEEEE. This CDR3 contains 17 residues. This chain's CDR3 is CASRTRQGVIWDTEAFF. CDR3 nucleotide sequence: TGTGCCAGCAGGACCAGACAGGGGGTAATTTGGGACACTGAAGCTTTCTTT.

This clone was detected a few times. This chain joins TRBV6-2 or TRBV6-3 and TRBJ1-1; 7 bases line up with TRBD1. This CDR3 region has 17 residues. V shed 2 bases, J shed 10 bases, and the junction held 19 bases outside the gene matches. From germline, CDR1 is MNHEY and CDR2 SVGEGT. The CDR3 coding sequence is TGTGCCAGCAGTTACCAATACCTTACACCAGGGGGGCTCGCAGCTTTCTTT. Translating it yields CASSYQYLTPGGLAAFF.

The chain joins TRBV5-1 to TRBJ1-3; D unresolved. There are 16 residues in the CDR3. Germline CDR1 and CDR2: SGHRS and YFSETQ. The germline V and J ends were trimmed by 1 base and 6 bases, with 17 bases remaining between them. Here the CDR3 DNA reads TGCGCCAGCAGCTTGTTCAACTCTCGGTACGAAAACACCATATATTTT. Amino acid sequence: CASSLFNSRYENTIYF.

CDR3 sequence (DNA): TGTGCCAGCAGCCCCGGGACAGGTGGGAACACTGAAGCTTTCTTT. The encoded protein is CASSPGTGGNTEAFF. The J gene is TRBJ1-1, the V gene TRBV5-8, with 8 bases aligning to TRBD1. The V segment lost 4 bases and the J segment 1 base; nucleotides outside the gene matches: 6. The CDR3 has 15 amino acids. Germline lookup yields CDR1 SGHTS and CDR2 YDEGEE.

The rearrangement joins TRBV18 to TRBJ2-2; D is perhaps TRBD1 (6 bases). The CDR3 covers 16 residues. The V end was cut by 4 bases, the J end by 0 bases, with 12 bases between. CDR1 and CDR2 from the germline V gene are KGHSH and LQKENI. In DNA, the CDR3 is TGTGCCAGCTCACTTAGGACAGACCCGAACACCGGGGAGCTGTTTTTT. Amino acid sequence: CASSLRTDPNTGELFF.

J is TRBJ2-7 and V is TRBV21-1. TRBV21-1 constitutes a pseudogene. The CDR3 consists of 11 residues. CDR3 protein: CASSKGYEQYF. The CDR3 bases are TGTGCCAGCAGCAAAGGGTACGAGCAGTACTTC.

V and J are TRBV11-2 and TRBJ2-2; TRBD1 aligns across 12 bases. Germline CDR1 SGHAT, CDR2 FQNNGV. This CDR3 has 17 amino acids. V lost 2 bases to trimming and J lost 8 bases; unmatched junction nucleotides: 9. For the CDR3, the DNA is TGTGCCAGCAGCTTAAACCCGGGACAGGGGGCGATAGGGGAGCTGTTTTTT. It specifies CASSLNPGQGAIGELFF.

This clone was detected only a few times. The genes are TRBV15 and TRBJ1-6; TRBD1 agrees at 7 bases. Losses at the gene ends were 1 base for V and 3 bases for J; bases not matched to a gene: 9. There are 18 residues in the CDR3. Germline CDR1 reads LNHNV; CDR2 reads YYDKDF (reference sequence). The CDR3 region has the DNA TGTGCCACCAGCAGAGCCGGAGGACAGGTCAGCTATAATTCACCCCTCCACTTT. It encodes CATSRAGGQVSYNSPLHF.